The clone carrying this T cell receptor beta chain was detected a few times. The sample belongs to a study of blood T cell repertoires in COVID-19. Background on the study: The United States, Italy and Spain supplied acute and convalescent COVID-19 samples.

Trimming stripped 2 bases from V and 4 bases from J, with 7 bases between. Germline assignment: CDR1 KGHDR and CDR2 SFDVKD. This CDR3 has 13 residues. Original data processing: The authors estimated nucleated cell counts from reference gene primer amplification. Profiled with immunoSEQ multiplex PCR; TCRdb holds only in-frame clones, not every one. V, J and clone size reflect that table, while D and trimming were determined from the DNA. This table has 55,000 to 75,000 clones, approximately 83% appearing once. The sequenced material came from peripheral blood. The chain recombines TRBV24-1 with TRBJ1-1; D remains ambiguous. The TCR sequence derives from a man between 65 and 79 years old with acute or convalescent COVID-19. The CDR3 loop is CATSDSFGTEAFF. The CDR3 nucleotides are TGTGCCACCAGTGATTCGTTCGGCACTGAAGCTTTCTTT.